This passage covers 13 T cell receptor beta chains from one sample sequenced in a study of cytomegalovirus exposure and HLA in healthy donors. Primers included in the PCR were 60 Vbeta and 13 Jbeta primers. The method was immunoSEQ multiplex PCR; TCRdb's version includes in-frame clones alone and lacks a portion of them. Found here are 150,000 or so clones, approximately 72% of them singletons; the top ten hold about 2%. Specimen: PBMCs. The receptor set was obtained from a female donor in good health and CMV-seronegative.

This chain uses TRBV6-5 with TRBJ1-1; no reliable D call. Trimming shortened V by 8 bases and J by 8 bases, and 12 bases separated the two germline ends. CDR1 and CDR2 from the germline V gene are MNHEY and SVGAGI. This CDR3 contains 11 residues. CDR3 loop: CASLGASEAFF. The CDR3 bases are TGTGCCAGCCTCGGTGCCTCCGAAGCTTTCTTT.

J is TRBJ1-2 and V is TRBV6-1; the D is unclear. From germline, CDR1 is MNHNS and CDR2 SASEGT. Trimming shortened V by 9 bases and J by 8 bases, and 10 bases separated the two germline ends. The CDR3 length is 10 residues. CDR3 in amino acids: CASLGDGYTF. CDR3 DNA: TGTGCCAGTCTCGGAGACGGCTACACCTTC.

The DNA for the CDR3 is TGTGCCAGTAGTATGGGACAGGGCCGAAAGCCGGGATATTTT. This sequence encodes CASSMGQGRKPGYF. This chain links TRBV19 with TRBJ1-3; 9 positions agree with TRBD1. Per the germline V gene, CDR1 is LNHDA and CDR2 is SQIVND (reference sequence). Trimming cost V 3 bases and J 15 bases; bases outside gene matches: 12. The CDR3 runs 14 residues.

The J gene is TRBJ2-2, the V gene TRBV7-8; no clear D. The CDR3 spans 14 residues. The V end lost 1 base, the J end lost 4 bases, and 7 bases lay between the germline ends. From germline, CDR1 is SGHVS and CDR2 FQNEAQ. CDR3: CASSLGLITGELFF. CDR3 nucleotides: TGTGCCAGCAGCTTAGGGCTTATCACCGGGGAGCTGTTTTTT.

This sequence joins TRBV19 and TRBJ1-2; D call uncertain. CDR3 size: 15 residues. V was clipped by 2 bases and J by 6 bases, with 16 bases between them. Germline assignment: CDR1 LNHDA and CDR2 SQIVND (reference sequence). The CDR3 loop reads CASSIPGVLRDGYTF. In nucleotides, the CDR3 is TGTGCCAGTAGTATACCTGGTGTCCTTCGAGATGGCTACACCTTC.

V is TRBV5-4 and J is TRBJ2-1; the D is unclear. Trimming stripped 0 bases from V and 5 bases from J, with 9 bases between. This CDR3 spans 14 amino acids. CDR1 SGHNT and CDR2 YYREEE come from the germline V gene (reference sequence). The CDR3 is CASSLEHINNEQFF. The CDR3 bases are TGTGCCAGCAGCTTGGAGCATATCAACAATGAGCAGTTCTTC.

The CDR3 is CASSLILGGSYNEQFF. The CDR3 DNA reads TGTGCCAGCAGCTTAATTCTTGGCGGTTCCTACAATGAGCAGTTCTTC. The chain combines TRBV11-1 with TRBJ2-1, with D unclear. The CDR3 has 16 amino acids. Germline V CDR1 and CDR2: SGHAT, FQDESV (reference sequence). V dropped 2 bases and J dropped 1 base, with 12 bases sitting between them. The entire variable domain, with the rest obtained from reference TRBV11-1 and TRBJ2-1, is as follows: EAEVAQSPRYKITEKSQAVAFWCDPISGHATLYWYRQILGQGPELLVQFQDESVVDDSQLPKDRFSAERLKGVDSTLKIQPAELGDSAMYLCASSLILGGSYNEQFFGPGTRLTVL.

The CDR3 loop is CASSSTTRPDTQYF. CDR3 bases: TGTGCCAGCAGCTCTACCACTCGCCCAGATACGCAGTATTTT. The V and J genes are TRBV5-5 and TRBJ2-3; D remains ambiguous. The CDR3 loop spans 14 amino acids. Looked up from germline, CDR1 is SGHKS and CDR2 is YYEKEE (reference sequence). The V and J ends lost 3 bases and 4 bases respectively, with 12 bases between them.

The sample holds a few counts of this clone. The rearrangement links TRBV4-1 to TRBJ2-7, with 8 positions matching TRBD1. The CDR3 spans 14 residues. Germline CDR1 and CDR2: MGHRA and YSYEKL. V trimming: 4 bases; J trimming: 5 bases; junction bases outside the gene matches: 7. Written as DNA, the CDR3 is TGCGCCAGCAGCCCAGGGGGCCTCATTGACGAGCAGTACTTC. Amino acid sequence: CASSPGGLIDEQYF.

This chain joins TRBV9 and TRBJ2-1; D is unresolved. The CDR3 is 19 amino acids. The V gene lost 0 bases and the J gene lost 0 bases, with 19 bases spanning the gap. Germline V gives CDR1 SGDLS, CDR2 YYNGEE. This chain's CDR3 is CASSVDEAGAISSYNEQFF. The CDR3 bases are TGTGCCAGCAGCGTAGATGAGGCCGGAGCAATTAGCTCCTACAATGAGCAGTTCTTC.

In its sample, this clone was seen a few times. V and J are TRBV30 and TRBJ1-2; D gene ambiguous. CDR3 length: 12 residues. Trimming removed 2 bases from V and 7 bases from J, with 11 bases in between. The germline V gene encodes CDR1 GTSNPN and CDR2 SVGIG (reference sequence). The CDR3 sequence: CAWSWGGGGYTF. The CDR3 DNA follows: TGTGCCTGGAGTTGGGGAGGAGGTGGCTACACCTTC.

In this sample, this clone turned up a few times. V usage is TRBV5-5 and J usage is TRBJ2-7; tentatively, D is TRBD1 (6 bases). CDR1 SGHKS and CDR2 YYEKEE come from the germline V gene (reference sequence). Trimming removed 1 base at V and 7 bases at J, with 18 bases between. CDR3 length: 15 residues. The CDR3 here is CASSLSPQGYGEQYF. In DNA form, the CDR3 reads TGTGCCAGCAGCTTGTCCCCCCAGGGGTACGGGGAGCAGTACTTC.

The rearrangement uses TRBV7-7 and TRBJ1-3, with 8 bases aligning to TRBD1. The CDR3 spans 16 residues. V was pared by 5 bases and J by 1 base, with 7 bases of the junction left unmatched. CDR1 SSHAT and CDR2 FNYEAQ come from the germline V gene (reference sequence). The CDR3 DNA reads TGTGCCAGCAGCCCCGGGACAGGCCCTTCTGGAAACACCATATATTTT. The encoded protein is CASSPGTGPSGNTIYF.